These T cell receptor beta chains were read from a single sample in a study of vaccination and CD4 T cells after COVID-19. TCRdb re-derived calls from the PCR reads in MiXCR, one entry per CDR3 protein. Found here are roughly 17,000 distinct CDR3 sequences, under 30% of them singletons; the top ten hold roughly 7.5%. Their cognate antigens are unknown. The sequenced sample was cultured CD4+ T cells from blood. The receptors come from a human donor with COVID-19. Both conserved end residues are part of each CDR3. Each record gives: D gene, clone size, V gene, J gene, CDR3 protein, CDR3 DNA. The D gene is left open where the match is weak. Part of the rows lack a size; the others show once, few, many or a class for expanded clones.

-	few	TRBV5-1	TRBJ1-1	CASSSGTANTEAFF	TGCGCCAGCAGCTCCGGGACCGCGAACACTGAAGCTTTCTTT
-	-	TRBV30	TRBJ1-1	CAWSPSDTEAFF	TGTGCCTGGAGTCCGTCGGACACTGAAGCTTTCTTT
TRBD1	-	TRBV20-1	TRBJ1-1	CSARRGTGVNTEAFF	TGCAGTGCTAGGAGAGGGACAGGGGTGAACACTGAAGCTTTCTTT
TRBD1	few	TRBV6-1	TRBJ2-7	CASSGTGYEQYF	TGTGCCAGCAGTGGGACAGGGTACGAGCAGTACTTC
-	-	TRBV12-3/TRBV12-4	TRBJ1-3	CASSLTAGVGNTIYF	TGTGCCAGCAGCCTAACGGCAGGGGTAGGAAACACCATATATTTT
-	few	TRBV19	TRBJ1-2	CASSTNRGNYGYTF	TGTGCCAGTAGTACCAACCGGGGAAACTATGGCTACACCTTC
-	-	TRBV5-8	TRBJ2-7	CASSRTGLLYEQYF	TGTGCCAGCAGCCGAACAGGGTTGCTCTACGAGCAGTACTTC
TRBD1	once	TRBV5-6	TRBJ1-1	CASSLGAGGTEAFF	TGTGCCAGCAGCTTGGGGGCAGGGGGCACTGAAGCTTTCTTT
TRBD1	few	TRBV6-2/TRBV6-3	TRBJ2-5	CASSLRQGASTSETQYF	TGTGCCAGCAGCCTAAGACAGGGGGCGTCCACGTCGGAGACCCAGTACTTC
-	-	TRBV12-3/TRBV12-4	TRBJ1-2	CASSQSGGTDGYTF	TGTGCCAGCAGTCAGTCGGGCGGGACGGATGGCTACACCTTC
-	-	TRBV28	TRBJ2-4	CASSPLGGGVRGAKNIQYF	TGTGCCAGCAGTCCTCTGGGGGGGGGCGTAAGGGGAGCCAAAAACATTCAGTACTTC
-	-	TRBV2	TRBJ1-1	CASSEKGRANTEAFF	TGTGCCAGCAGTGAAAAGGGGCGAGCGAACACTGAAGCTTTCTTT
-	few	TRBV6-1	TRBJ1-2	CASSPSLGTSNYGYTF	TGTGCCAGCAGTCCATCGCTGGGGACCTCCAACTATGGCTACACCTTC
TRBD1	-	TRBV6-5	TRBJ1-6	CASSYSDQRQGHSPLHF	TGTGCCAGCAGTTACTCTGATCAGAGACAGGGACATTCACCCCTCCACTTT
-	few	TRBV24-1	TRBJ2-7	CATSDLRRASSYEQYF	TGTGCCACCAGTGATTTAAGGAGGGCTAGCTCCTACGAGCAGTACTTC
TRBD1	-	TRBV20-1	TRBJ2-5	CSATKGQYQETQYF	TGCAGTGCTACCAAGGGACAGTACCAAGAGACCCAGTACTTC
-	-	TRBV7-9	TRBJ2-3	CASSGDRVSTDTQYF	TGTGCCAGCAGCGGCGACAGAGTAAGCACAGATACGCAGTATTTT
-	-	TRBV11-2	TRBJ1-6	CASTPLRGRNSPLHF	TGTGCCAGCACCCCTCTGCGGGGCCGGAATTCACCCCTCCACTTT
-	few	TRBV24-1	TRBJ1-3	CATSDYSGNTIYF	TGTGCCACCAGTGATTACTCTGGAAACACCATATATTTT
-	few	TRBV20-1	TRBJ1-6	CSARNPPGGSPLHF	TGCAGTGCTAGAAATCCCCCGGGTGGATCACCCCTCCACTTT